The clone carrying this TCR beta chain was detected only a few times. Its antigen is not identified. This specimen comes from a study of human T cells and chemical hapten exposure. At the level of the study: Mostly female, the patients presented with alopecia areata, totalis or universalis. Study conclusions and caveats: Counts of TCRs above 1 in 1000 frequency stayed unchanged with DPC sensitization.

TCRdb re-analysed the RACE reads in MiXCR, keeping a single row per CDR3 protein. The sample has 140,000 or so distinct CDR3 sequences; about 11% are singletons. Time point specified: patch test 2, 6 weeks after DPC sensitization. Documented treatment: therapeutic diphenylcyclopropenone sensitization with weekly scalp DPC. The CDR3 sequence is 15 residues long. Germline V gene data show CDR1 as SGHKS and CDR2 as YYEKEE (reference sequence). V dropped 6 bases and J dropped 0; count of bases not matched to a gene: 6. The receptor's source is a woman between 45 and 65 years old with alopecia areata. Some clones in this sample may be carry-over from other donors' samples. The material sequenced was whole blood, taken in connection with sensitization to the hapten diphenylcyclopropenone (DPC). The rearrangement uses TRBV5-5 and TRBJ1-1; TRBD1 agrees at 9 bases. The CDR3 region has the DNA TGTGCCAGCATCTCACAGGGGGCGGTGAACACTGAAGCTTTCTTT. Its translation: CASISQGAVNTEAFF.